The subject of this entry is one T cell receptor beta chain. This sample is part of a study of T cells after yellow fever vaccination. TCRdb ran MiXCR on the 5' RACE reads and lists one entry per CDR3 protein. The sample lists 400,000 to 450,000 distinct CDR3 sequences; around a sixth were seen once. The CDR3 sequence is 14 residues long. The germline gives CDR1 MGHDK, CDR2 SYGVNS. V was clipped by 5 bases and J by 6 bases, with 11 bases between them. The clonotype originates from a young man who received the YFV17D yellow fever vaccine. Here the sequenced sample was PBMCs, taken before the yellow fever booster vaccination. The chain uses TRBV25-1 and TRBJ2-6, with D uncertain. CDR3 coding DNA: TGTGCCAGCAGTTCCAGTCGCTCGGCCAACGTCCTGACTTTC. Encoded protein: CASSSSRSANVLTF.